This T cell receptor (beta chain) was identified in a study of T cells in Graves' hyperthyroidism and ophthalmopathy. Amplification of TCR beta CDR3 regions used RNA as the template. RT-PCR in the first round (using the HTBI primer set) targeted the TCR CDR3. Via MiXCR, TCRdb re-called the multiplex PCR reads, giving one row per CDR3 protein. The data hold more than 550,000 distinct CDR3 sequences, with around 19% observed a single time. Thyroid ultrasound, orbital computed tomography, clinical symptoms, and serum thyroxine and TRAb underpinned diagnoses. There are a few counts of this clonotype. Per the germline V gene, CDR1 is SGDLS and CDR2 is YYNGEE. With V trimmed by 0 bases and J by 7 bases, 7 bases remained unmatched. This CDR3 is built from 16 residues.

This sequence joins TRBV9 and TRBJ2-2; 9 bases are a match to TRBD2. The receptor comes from a woman aged 50 to 60 with Graves' hyperthyroidism that later progressed to Graves' ophthalmopathy. Sequenced input: blood. As DNA, the CDR3 is TGTGCCAGCAGCGTAGCTGGCGGGGGGGCCGGCGGGGAGCTGTTTTTT. It translates to CASSVAGGGAGGELFF.